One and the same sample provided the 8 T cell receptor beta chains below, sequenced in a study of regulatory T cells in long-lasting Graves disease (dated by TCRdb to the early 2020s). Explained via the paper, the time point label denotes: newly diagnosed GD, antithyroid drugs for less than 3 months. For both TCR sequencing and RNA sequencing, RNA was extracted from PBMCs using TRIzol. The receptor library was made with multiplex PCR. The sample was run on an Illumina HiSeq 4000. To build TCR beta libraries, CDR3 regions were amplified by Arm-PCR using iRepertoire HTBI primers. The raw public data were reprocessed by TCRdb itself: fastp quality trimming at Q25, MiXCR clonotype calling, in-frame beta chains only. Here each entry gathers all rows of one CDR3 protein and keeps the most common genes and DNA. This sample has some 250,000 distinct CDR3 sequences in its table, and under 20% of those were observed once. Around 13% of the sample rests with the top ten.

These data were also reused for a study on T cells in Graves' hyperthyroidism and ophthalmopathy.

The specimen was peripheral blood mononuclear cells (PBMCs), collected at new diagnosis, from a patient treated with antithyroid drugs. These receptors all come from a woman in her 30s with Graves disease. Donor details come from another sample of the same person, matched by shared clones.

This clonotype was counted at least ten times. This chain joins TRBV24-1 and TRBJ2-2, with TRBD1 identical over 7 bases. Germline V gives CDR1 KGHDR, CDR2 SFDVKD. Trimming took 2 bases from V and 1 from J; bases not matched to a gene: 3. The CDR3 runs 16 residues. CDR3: CATSDSRTGNTGELFF. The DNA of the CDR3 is TGTGCCACCAGTGATTCAAGGACAGGGAACACCGGGGAGCTGTTTTTT.

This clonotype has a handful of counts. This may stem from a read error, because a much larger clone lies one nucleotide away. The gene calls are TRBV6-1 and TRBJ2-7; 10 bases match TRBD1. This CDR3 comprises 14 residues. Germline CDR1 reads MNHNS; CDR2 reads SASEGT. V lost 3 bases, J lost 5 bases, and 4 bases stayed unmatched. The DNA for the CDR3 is TGTGCCAGCAGTGAGGGGACAGGGGCCCACGAGCAGTACTTC. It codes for CASSEGTGAHEQYF.

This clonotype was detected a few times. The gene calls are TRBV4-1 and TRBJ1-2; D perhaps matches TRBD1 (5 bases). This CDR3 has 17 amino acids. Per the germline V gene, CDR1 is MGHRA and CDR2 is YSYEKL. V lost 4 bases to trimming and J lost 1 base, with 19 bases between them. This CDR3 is CASSPSGLRTNNYGYTF. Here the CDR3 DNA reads TGCGCCAGCAGCCCCTCAGGCCTGCGGACAAATAACTATGGCTACACCTTC.

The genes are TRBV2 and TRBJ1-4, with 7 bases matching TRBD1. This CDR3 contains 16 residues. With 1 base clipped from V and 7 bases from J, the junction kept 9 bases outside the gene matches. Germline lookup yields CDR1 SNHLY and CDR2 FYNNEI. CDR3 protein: CASSEGKGATGEKLFF. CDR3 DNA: TGTGCCAGCAGTGAAGGGAAGGGGGCAACGGGTGAAAAACTGTTTTTT.

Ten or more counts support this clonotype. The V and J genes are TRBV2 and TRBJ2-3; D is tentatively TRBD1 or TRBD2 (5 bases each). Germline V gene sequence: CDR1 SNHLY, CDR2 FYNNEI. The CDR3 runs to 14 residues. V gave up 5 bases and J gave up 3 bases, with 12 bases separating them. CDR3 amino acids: CASSLGTPTDTQYF. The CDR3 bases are TGTGCCAGCAGTTTGGGGACCCCTACAGATACGCAGTATTTT.

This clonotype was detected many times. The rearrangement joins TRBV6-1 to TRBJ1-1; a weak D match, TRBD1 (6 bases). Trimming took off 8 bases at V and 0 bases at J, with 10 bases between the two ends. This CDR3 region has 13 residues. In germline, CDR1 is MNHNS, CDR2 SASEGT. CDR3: CASGGRMNTEAFF. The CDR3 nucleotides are TGTGCCAGCGGGGGGCGCATGAACACTGAAGCTTTCTTT.

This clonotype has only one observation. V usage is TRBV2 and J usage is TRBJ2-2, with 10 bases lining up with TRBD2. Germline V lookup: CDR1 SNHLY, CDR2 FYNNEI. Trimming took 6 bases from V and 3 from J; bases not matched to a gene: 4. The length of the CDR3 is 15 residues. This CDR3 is CASRASGGYTGELFF. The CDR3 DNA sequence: TGTGCCAGCAGGGCTAGCGGGGGATACACCGGGGAGCTGTTTTTT.

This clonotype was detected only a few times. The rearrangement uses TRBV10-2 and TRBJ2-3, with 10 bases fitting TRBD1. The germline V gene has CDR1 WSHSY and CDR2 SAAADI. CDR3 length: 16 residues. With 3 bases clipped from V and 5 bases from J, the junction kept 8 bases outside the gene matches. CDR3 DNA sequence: TGCGCCAGCAGTGACACCCGGACAGGGGGAATAGATACGCAGTATTTT. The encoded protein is CASSDTRTGGIDTQYF.